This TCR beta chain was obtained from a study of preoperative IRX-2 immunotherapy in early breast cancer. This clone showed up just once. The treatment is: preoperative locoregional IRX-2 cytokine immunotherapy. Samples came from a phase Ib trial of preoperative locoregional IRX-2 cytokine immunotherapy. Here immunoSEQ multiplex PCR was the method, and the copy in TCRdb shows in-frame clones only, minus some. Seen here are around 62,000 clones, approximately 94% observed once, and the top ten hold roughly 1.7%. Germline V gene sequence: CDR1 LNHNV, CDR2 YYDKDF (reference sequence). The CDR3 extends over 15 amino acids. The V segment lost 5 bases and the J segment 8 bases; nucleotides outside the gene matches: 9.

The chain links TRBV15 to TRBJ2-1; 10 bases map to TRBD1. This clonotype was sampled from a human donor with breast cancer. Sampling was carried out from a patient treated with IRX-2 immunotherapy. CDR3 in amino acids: CATSSRDRGGYEQFF. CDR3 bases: TGTGCCACCAGCTCCCGGGACAGGGGTGGCTATGAGCAGTTCTTC.